The rows below give T cell receptor beta chains drawn from one sample of a study of blood T cell repertoires in COVID-19. Profiled with immunoSEQ multiplex PCR; TCRdb holds only in-frame clones, not every one. Of 120,000 or so clones listed, almost 90% are singletons. The sequenced material came from peripheral blood. All receptors come from a woman aged 45 to 65 with active or convalescent COVID-19. CDR3s include the opening cysteine and the closing phenylalanine or tryptophan. Each record gives: J gene, D gene, V gene, clone size, CDR3 protein, CDR3 DNA. The D gene is left open where the match is weak. Some rows mark clone size as missing; the rest say once, few, many or name a class of expanded clone.

TRBJ2-1	TRBD2	TRBV7-9	once	CASSQQLAGLWNEQFF	TGTGCCAGCAGCCAACAACTAGCGGGTTTGTGGAATGAGCAGTTCTTC
TRBJ2-2	TRBD2	TRBV9	NA	CASSVLAENTGELFF	TGTGCCAGCAGCGTGCTAGCGGAAAACACCGGGGAGCTGTTTTTT
TRBJ1-1	TRBD1	TRBV6-1	NA	CASSGIPGQSRYTEAFF	TGTGCCAGCAGTGGGATTCCGGGACAGTCACGTTACACTGAAGCTTTCTTT
TRBJ1-6	NA	TRBV19	NA	CASSISSSPLHF	TGTGCCAGTAGTATTTCGTCCTCACCCCTCCACTTT
TRBJ1-2	NA	TRBV3-1/TRBV3-2	once	CASSSKRYYGYTF	TGTGCCAGCAGTTCAAAGAGATACTATGGCTACACCTTC
TRBJ2-7	NA	TRBV28	NA	CASSFRDFPRLTYEQYF	TGTGCCAGCAGTTTTAGAGACTTTCCCCGGCTTACCTACGAGCAGTACTTC
TRBJ2-7	NA	TRBV20-1	NA	CSARAGYEQYF	TGCAGTGCTAGGGCGGGATACGAGCAGTACTTC
TRBJ2-1	TRBD2	TRBV7-8	NA	CASTLSTSGRNEQFF	TGTGCCAGCACCCTAAGCACTAGCGGGAGGAATGAGCAGTTCTTC
TRBJ2-1	NA	TRBV7-3	NA	CASSQGRPVNEQFF	TGTGCCAGCAGCCAGGGGAGACCGGTAAATGAGCAGTTCTTC
TRBJ2-5	NA	TRBV19	NA	CASSIGGRGSQTQYF	TGTGCCAGTAGTATCGGGGGCAGGGGGAGTCAGACCCAGTACTTC
TRBJ2-1	TRBD2	TRBV29-1	NA	CSVVTSVAEEQFF	TGCAGCGTTGTTACTAGCGTCGCGGAGGAGCAGTTCTTC
TRBJ1-3	NA	TRBV6-4	NA	CASSERAGPGNTIYF	TGTGCCAGCAGTGAAAGGGCAGGGCCTGGAAACACCATATATTTT
TRBJ1-2	NA	TRBV21-1	NA	CASRIELGQGAISYTF	TGTGCCAGCAGGATAGAATTGGGACAGGGGGCAATAAGCTACACCTTC
TRBJ2-1	TRBD2	TRBV11-3	NA	CASSSGSPYNEQFF	TGTGCCAGCAGTAGCGGGAGCCCCTACAATGAGCAGTTCTTC
TRBJ1-2	TRBD1	TRBV6-5	NA	CASSYLGGKGYGYTF	TGTGCCAGCAGTTACCTAGGGGGCAAGGGCTATGGCTACACCTTC
TRBJ2-7	TRBD2	TRBV5-6	NA	CASSSYLAGGYEQYF	TGTGCCAGCAGCTCTTATCTAGCGGGAGGCTACGAGCAGTACTTC
TRBJ1-4	TRBD1	TRBV28	NA	CASSPGTGGEKLFF	TGTGCCAGCAGTCCCGGGACAGGGGGAGAAAAACTGTTTTTT
TRBJ2-1	TRBD2	TRBV11-2	NA	CAIDSGSSYNEQFF	TGTGCCATCGATAGCGGGAGCTCCTACAATGAGCAGTTCTTC
TRBJ1-2	TRBD1	TRBV5-1	NA	CASSIGGTGFHYGYTF	TGCGCCAGCAGCATTGGCGGGACAGGCTTTCACTATGGCTACACCTTC
TRBJ1-1	TRBD1	TRBV6-5	NA	CASNEKYRGPEAFF	TGTGCCAGCAACGAGAAGTACAGGGGCCCTGAAGCTTTCTTT
TRBJ1-5	NA	TRBV6-5	NA	CASCFVEQPQHF	TGTGCCAGCTGCTTTGTGGAGCAGCCCCAGCATTTT
TRBJ2-2	TRBD2	TRBV11-3	NA	CASSLVAGDAGELFF	TGTGCCAGCAGCTTAGTGGCGGGAGACGCCGGGGAGCTGTTTTTT
TRBJ2-7	NA	TRBV5-1	NA	CASSTLGYEQYF	TGCGCCAGCAGCACTCTAGGTTACGAGCAGTACTTC
TRBJ1-5	NA	TRBV21-1	NA	CASSSSDRGADGSNQPQHF	TGTGCCAGCAGCTCTTCGGACAGGGGAGCAGATGGGAGCAATCAGCCCCAGCATTTT
TRBJ2-1	NA	TRBV25-1	NA	CASSKRPVNEQFF	TGTGCCAGCAGTAAGAGGCCGGTCAATGAGCAGTTCTTC
TRBJ2-7	NA	TRBV9	NA	CASSERGGYSYEQYF	TGTGCCAGCAGCGAAAGGGGGGGTTACTCCTACGAGCAGTACTTC
TRBJ2-7	TRBD2	TRBV12-3/TRBV12-4	few	CASTVSGMGEQYF	TGTGCCAGCACCGTTAGCGGGATGGGCGAGCAGTACTTC
TRBJ2-5	TRBD1	TRBV4-3	NA	CASSQGTGGQETQYF	TGCGCCAGCAGCCAAGGGACAGGGGGCCAAGAGACCCAGTACTTC
TRBJ1-4	NA	TRBV7-6	NA	CASSLAAGNGEKLFF	TGTGCCAGCAGCTTAGCGGCGGGGAATGGTGAAAAACTGTTTTTT
TRBJ2-2	NA	TRBV2	few	CASSPRGRTGELFF	TGTGCCAGCAGTCCCCGAGGGAGAACCGGGGAGCTGTTTTTT
TRBJ2-5	NA	TRBV12-3/TRBV12-4	NA	CASSAGQIGTQYF	TGTGCCAGCAGTGCAGGACAGATCGGGACCCAGTACTTC
TRBJ2-7	TRBD1	TRBV9	NA	CASSAPGTGPYEQYF	TGTGCCAGCAGCGCCCCCGGGACAGGCCCCTACGAGCAGTACTTC
TRBJ2-7	NA	TRBV11-2	NA	CASSLALGQGKTLEQYF	TGTGCCAGCAGCTTAGCCCTAGGGCAGGGAAAAACTCTCGAGCAGTACTTC
TRBJ2-3	NA	TRBV28	NA	CASSAGIPDTQYF	TGTGCCAGCAGTGCGGGAATACCAGATACGCAGTATTTT
TRBJ2-7	NA	TRBV10-3	NA	CAISESISRGDSYEQYF	TGTGCCATCAGTGAGTCAATAAGCAGGGGCGACTCCTACGAGCAGTACTTC
TRBJ2-1	TRBD2	TRBV7-6	NA	CASSTPGLAGDGEQFF	TGTGCCAGCAGCACACCGGGACTAGCGGGAGACGGTGAGCAGTTCTTC
TRBJ2-1	TRBD2	TRBV3-1/TRBV3-2	NA	CASSQVRHAGEPCYNEQFF	TGTGCCAGCAGCCAAGTTCGTCATGCGGGAGAACCATGCTACAATGAGCAGTTCTTC
TRBJ2-1	NA	TRBV5-1	NA	CASSLARNQNNEQFF	TGCGCCAGCAGCTTGGCCAGAAACCAAAACAATGAGCAGTTCTTC
TRBJ2-4	NA	TRBV11-2	NA	CASSLDEWGQKNIQYF	TGTGCCAGCAGCTTAGATGAGTGGGGCCAAAAAAACATTCAGTACTTC
TRBJ2-1	TRBD1	TRBV19	NA	CASSTGQGRYNEQFF	TGTGCCAGTAGTACGGGACAGGGGCGCTACAATGAGCAGTTCTTC
TRBJ1-1	NA	TRBV18	NA	CASSLFSGASGNTEAFF	TGTGCCAGCTCACTATTTAGCGGGGCCAGCGGGAACACTGAAGCTTTCTTT
TRBJ1-5	TRBD1	TRBV5-6	NA	CASSPAGTVNQPQHF	TGTGCCAGCAGCCCCGCCGGGACAGTCAATCAGCCCCAGCATTTT
TRBJ2-7	NA	TRBV19	NA	CASSIDLTEGVAYEQYF	TGTGCCAGTAGTATAGACCTCACAGAGGGGGTCGCCTACGAGCAGTACTTC
TRBJ1-6	TRBD1	TRBV30	NA	CASYRTGLSIGSPLHF	TGTGCCTCTTATCGGACAGGACTCTCAATAGGGTCACCCCTCCACTTT
TRBJ2-7	TRBD1	TRBV5-1	few	CASSLTGAYEQYF	TGCGCCAGCAGCTTGACAGGGGCCTACGAGCAGTACTTC
TRBJ1-4	NA	TRBV6-5	NA	CASNHRATNEKLFF	TGTGCCAGCAACCACAGGGCAACTAATGAAAAACTGTTTTTT
TRBJ2-1	NA	TRBV7-8	NA	CASSLVDRGGQRESPHSKFF	TGTGCCAGCAGCTTAGTGGACAGGGGAGGGCAGCGGGAGAGCCCTCATTCTAAGTTCTTC
TRBJ1-1	NA	TRBV15	NA	CATSREKGFNTEAFF	TGTGCCACCAGCAGAGAAAAGGGGTTTAACACTGAAGCTTTCTTT
TRBJ2-7	NA	TRBV10-3	NA	CAIRQGNEQYF	TGTGCCATCCGGCAGGGCAACGAGCAGTACTTC
TRBJ2-7	TRBD1	TRBV20-1	NA	CSASDPGGRNEQYF	TGCAGTGCTAGTGATCCAGGGGGCAGGAACGAGCAGTACTTC
TRBJ2-7	NA	TRBV7-2	few	CASSWGGSYEQYF	TGTGCCAGCAGCTGGGGGGGCAGCTACGAGCAGTACTTC
TRBJ2-3	TRBD1	TRBV6-4	few	CASSAGGGTDTQYF	TGTGCCAGCAGCGCAGGGGGCGGCACAGATACGCAGTATTTT
TRBJ2-7	TRBD1	TRBV7-2	NA	CASRPGDRGLEQYF	TGTGCCAGCAGACCGGGGGACAGGGGCCTCGAGCAGTACTTC